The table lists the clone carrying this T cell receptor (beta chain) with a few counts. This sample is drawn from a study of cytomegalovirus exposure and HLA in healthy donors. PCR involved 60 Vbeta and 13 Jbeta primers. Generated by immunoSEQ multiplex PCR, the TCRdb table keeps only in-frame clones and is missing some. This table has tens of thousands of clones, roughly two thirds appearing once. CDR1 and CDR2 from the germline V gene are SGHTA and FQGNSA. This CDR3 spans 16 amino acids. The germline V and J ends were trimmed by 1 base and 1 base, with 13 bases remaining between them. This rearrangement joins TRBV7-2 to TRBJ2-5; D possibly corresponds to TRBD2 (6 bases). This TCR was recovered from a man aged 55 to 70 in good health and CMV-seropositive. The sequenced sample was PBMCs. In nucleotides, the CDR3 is TGTGCCAGCAGCTTAGGGGTATGGGACTCCCAAGAGACCCAGTACTTC. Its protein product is CASSLGVWDSQETQYF.